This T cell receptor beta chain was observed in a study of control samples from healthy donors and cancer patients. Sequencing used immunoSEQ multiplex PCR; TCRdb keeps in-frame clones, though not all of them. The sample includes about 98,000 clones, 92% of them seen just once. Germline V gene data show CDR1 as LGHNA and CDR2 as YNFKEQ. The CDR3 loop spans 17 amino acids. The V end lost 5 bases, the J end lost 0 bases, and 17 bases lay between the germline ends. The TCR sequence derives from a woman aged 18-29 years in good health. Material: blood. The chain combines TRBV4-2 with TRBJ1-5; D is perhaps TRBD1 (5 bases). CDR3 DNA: TGTGCCAGCAGCTCTCGTCCCCCAGACAGTAGCAATCAGCCCCAGCATTTT. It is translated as CASSSRPPDSSNQPQHF.